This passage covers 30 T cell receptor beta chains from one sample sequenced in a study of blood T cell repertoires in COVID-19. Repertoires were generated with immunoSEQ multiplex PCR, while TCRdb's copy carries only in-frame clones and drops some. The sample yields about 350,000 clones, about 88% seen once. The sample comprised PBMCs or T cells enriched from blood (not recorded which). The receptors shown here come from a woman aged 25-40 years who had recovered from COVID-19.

Here the CDR3 reads CASGTGGGNQPQHF. The CDR3 DNA is TGTGCCAGCGGCACAGGGGGAGGCAATCAGCCCCAGCATTTT. The chain couples TRBV2 to TRBJ1-5; TRBD1 aligns across 8 bases. Germline V gene sequence: CDR1 SNHLY, CDR2 FYNNEI. The J segment lost 2 bases and the V segment lost 8 bases, leaving 5 bases of the junction unmatched. The CDR3 runs to 14 residues.

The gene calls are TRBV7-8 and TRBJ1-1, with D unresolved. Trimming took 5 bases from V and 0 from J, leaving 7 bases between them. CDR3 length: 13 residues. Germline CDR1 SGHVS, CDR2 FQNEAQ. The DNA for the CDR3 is TGTGCCAGCAGCCCCGGTATGAACACTGAAGCTTTCTTT. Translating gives CASSPGMNTEAFF.

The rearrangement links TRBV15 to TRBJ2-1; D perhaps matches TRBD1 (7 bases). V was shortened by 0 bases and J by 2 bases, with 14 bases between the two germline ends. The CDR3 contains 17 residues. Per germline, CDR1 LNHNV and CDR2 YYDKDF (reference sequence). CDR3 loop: CATSRDIGGGPYNEQFF. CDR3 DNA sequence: TGTGCCACCAGCAGAGATATTGGAGGGGGCCCCTACAATGAGCAGTTCTTC. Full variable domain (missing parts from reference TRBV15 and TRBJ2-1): DAMVIQNPRYQVTQFGKPVTLSCSQTLNHNVMYWYQQKSSQAPKLLFHYYDKDFNNEADTPDNFQSRRPNTSFCFLDIRSPGLGDTAMYLCATSRDIGGGPYNEQFFGPGTRLTVL.

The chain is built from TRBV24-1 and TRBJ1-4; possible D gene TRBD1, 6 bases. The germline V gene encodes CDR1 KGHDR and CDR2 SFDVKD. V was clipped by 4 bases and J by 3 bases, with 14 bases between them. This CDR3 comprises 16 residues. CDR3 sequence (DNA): TGTGCCACCAGTGACTCACAGGGAGCCCCTAATGAAAAACTGTTTTTT. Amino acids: CATSDSQGAPNEKLFF.

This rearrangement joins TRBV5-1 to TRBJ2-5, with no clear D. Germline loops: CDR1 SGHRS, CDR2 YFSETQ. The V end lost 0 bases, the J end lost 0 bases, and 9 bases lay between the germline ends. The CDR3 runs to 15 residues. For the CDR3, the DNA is TGCGCCAGCAGCTTGGCCTTAGATTACCAAGAGACCCAGTACTTC. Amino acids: CASSLALDYQETQYF. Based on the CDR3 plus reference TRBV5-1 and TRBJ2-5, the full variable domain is KAGVTQTPRYLIKTRGQQVTLSCSPISGHRSVSWYQQTPGQGLQFLFEYFSETQRNKGNFPGRFSGRQFSNSRSEMNVSTLELGDSALYLCASSLALDYQETQYFGPGTRLLVL.

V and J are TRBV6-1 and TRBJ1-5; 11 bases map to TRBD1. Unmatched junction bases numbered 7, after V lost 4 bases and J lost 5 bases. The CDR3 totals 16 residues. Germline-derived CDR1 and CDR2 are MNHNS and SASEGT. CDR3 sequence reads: CASSGRDRGIYQPQHF. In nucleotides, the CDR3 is TGTGCCAGCAGTGGCCGGGACAGGGGGATTTATCAGCCCCAGCATTTT.

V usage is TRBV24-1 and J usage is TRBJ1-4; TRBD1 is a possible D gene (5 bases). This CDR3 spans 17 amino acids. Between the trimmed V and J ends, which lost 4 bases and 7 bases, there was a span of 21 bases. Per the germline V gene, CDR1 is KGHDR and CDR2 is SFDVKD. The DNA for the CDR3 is TGTGCCACCAGTGACACTGACACAGGTCCGTGGGGTGAAAAACTGTTTTTT. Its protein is CATSDTDTGPWGEKLFF.

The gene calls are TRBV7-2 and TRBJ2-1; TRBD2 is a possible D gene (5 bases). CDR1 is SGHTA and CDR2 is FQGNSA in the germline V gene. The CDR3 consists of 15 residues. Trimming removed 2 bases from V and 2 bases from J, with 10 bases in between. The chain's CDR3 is CASSLSFGTYNEQFF. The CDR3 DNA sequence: TGTGCCAGCAGCTTAAGTTTCGGGACCTACAATGAGCAGTTCTTC.

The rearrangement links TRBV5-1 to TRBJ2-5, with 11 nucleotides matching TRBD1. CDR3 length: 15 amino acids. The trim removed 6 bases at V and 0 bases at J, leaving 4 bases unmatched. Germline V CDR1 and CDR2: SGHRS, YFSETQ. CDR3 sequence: CASNGQGAYQETQYF. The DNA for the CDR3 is TGCGCCAGCAACGGACAGGGGGCTTACCAAGAGACCCAGTACTTC.

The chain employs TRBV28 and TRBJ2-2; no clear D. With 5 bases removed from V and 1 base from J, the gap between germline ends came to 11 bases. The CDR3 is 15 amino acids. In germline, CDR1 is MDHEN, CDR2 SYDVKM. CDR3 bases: TGTGCCAGCAGTACCCCCGGGTGGAACACCGGGGAGCTGTTTTTT. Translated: CASSTPGWNTGELFF.

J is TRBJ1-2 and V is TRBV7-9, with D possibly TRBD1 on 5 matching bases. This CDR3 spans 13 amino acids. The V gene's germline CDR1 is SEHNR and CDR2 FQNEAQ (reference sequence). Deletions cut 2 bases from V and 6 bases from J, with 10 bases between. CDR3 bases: TGTGCCAGCAGCTTACTCCAGACAGATGGCTACACCTTC. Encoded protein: CASSLLQTDGYTF.

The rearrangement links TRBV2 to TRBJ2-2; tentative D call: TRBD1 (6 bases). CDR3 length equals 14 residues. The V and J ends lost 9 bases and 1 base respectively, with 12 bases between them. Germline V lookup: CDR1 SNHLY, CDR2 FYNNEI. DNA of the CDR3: TGTGCCAGGGGACATACTGAGAACACCGGGGAGCTGTTTTTT. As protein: CARGHTENTGELFF.

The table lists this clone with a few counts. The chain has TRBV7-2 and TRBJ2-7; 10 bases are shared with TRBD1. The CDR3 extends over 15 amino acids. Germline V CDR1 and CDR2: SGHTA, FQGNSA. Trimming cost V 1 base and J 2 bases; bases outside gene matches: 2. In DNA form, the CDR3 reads TGTGCCAGCAGCTTAGAAGGGACAGGGGCCTACGAGCAGTACTTC. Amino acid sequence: CASSLEGTGAYEQYF. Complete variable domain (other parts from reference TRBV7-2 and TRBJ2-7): GAGVSQSPSNKVTEKGKDVELRCDPISGHTALYWYRQSLGQGLEFLIYFQGNSAPDKSGLPSDRFSAERTGGSVSTLTIQRTQQEDSAVYLCASSLEGTGAYEQYFGPGTRLTVT.

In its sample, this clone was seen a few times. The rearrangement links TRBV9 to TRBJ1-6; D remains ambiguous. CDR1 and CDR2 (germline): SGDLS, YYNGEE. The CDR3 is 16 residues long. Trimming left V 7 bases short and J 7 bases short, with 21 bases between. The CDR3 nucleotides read TGTGCCAGCTCCGGGCGGGCAGCAGCGGAAAATTCACCCCTCCACTTT. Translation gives CASSGRAAAENSPLHF.

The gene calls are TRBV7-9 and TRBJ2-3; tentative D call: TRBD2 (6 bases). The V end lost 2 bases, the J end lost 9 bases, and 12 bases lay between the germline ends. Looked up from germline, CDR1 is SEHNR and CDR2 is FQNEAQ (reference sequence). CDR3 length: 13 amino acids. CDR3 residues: CASSLWWRGTQYF. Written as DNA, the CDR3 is TGTGCCAGCAGCTTATGGTGGCGGGGAACGCAGTATTTT.

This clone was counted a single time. DNA of the CDR3: TGTGCCAGCAGTCGAGGCCGAGGCTATAATTCACCCCTCCACTTT. Amino acids: CASSRGRGYNSPLHF. The chain uses TRBV27 and TRBJ1-6; no definite D call. The CDR3 consists of 15 residues. V lost 5 bases, J lost 3 bases, and 11 bases lay in between. The germline V gene has CDR1 MNHEY and CDR2 SMNVEV (reference sequence).

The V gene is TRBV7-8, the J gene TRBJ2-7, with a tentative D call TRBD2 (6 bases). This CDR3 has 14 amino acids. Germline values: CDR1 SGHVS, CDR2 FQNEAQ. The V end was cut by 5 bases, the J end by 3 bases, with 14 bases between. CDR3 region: CASSPNSGSYEQYF. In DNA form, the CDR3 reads TGTGCCAGCAGCCCGAATAGCGGAAGCTACGAGCAGTACTTC.

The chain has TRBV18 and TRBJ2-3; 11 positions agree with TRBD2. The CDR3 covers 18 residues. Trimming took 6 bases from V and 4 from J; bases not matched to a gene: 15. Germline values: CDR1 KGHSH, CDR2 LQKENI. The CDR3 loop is CASSPTVLTSGVADTQYF. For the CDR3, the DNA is TGTGCCAGCTCCCCGACGGTTCTGACTAGCGGGGTCGCAGATACGCAGTATTTT.

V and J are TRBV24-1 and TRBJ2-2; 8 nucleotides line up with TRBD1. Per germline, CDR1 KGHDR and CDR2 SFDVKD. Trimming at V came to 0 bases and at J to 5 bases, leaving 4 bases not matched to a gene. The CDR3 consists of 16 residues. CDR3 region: CATSDLGRGHTGELFF. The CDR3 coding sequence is TGTGCCACCAGTGATTTGGGCAGGGGGCATACCGGGGAGCTGTTTTTT.

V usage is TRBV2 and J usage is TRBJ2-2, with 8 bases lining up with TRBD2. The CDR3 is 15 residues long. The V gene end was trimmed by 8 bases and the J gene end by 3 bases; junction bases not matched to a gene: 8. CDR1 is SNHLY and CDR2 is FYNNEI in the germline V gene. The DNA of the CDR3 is TGTGCCAGCCGCTCGAGCGGGGGATACACCGGGGAGCTGTTTTTT. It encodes CASRSSGGYTGELFF.

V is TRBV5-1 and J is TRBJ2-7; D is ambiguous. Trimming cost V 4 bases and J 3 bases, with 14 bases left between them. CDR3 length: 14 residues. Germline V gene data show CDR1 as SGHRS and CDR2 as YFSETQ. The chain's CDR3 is CASSRTTGNYEQYF. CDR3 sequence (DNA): TGCGCCAGCAGCAGAACCACGGGTAACTACGAGCAGTACTTC.

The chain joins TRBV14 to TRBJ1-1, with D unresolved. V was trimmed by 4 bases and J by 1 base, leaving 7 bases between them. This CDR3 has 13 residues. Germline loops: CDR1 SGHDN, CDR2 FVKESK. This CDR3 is CASSPFWNTEAFF. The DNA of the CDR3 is TGTGCCAGCAGCCCGTTCTGGAACACTGAAGCTTTCTTT.

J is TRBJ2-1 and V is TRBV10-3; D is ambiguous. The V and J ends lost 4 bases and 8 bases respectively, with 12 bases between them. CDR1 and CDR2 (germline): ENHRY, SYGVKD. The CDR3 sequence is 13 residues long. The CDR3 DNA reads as TGTGCCATCAGTGCTAACCCTGTGGATGAGCAGTTCTTC. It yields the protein CAISANPVDEQFF.

The CDR3 bases are TGTGCTAGTGCCGCAGGGGTGAACACTGAAGCTTTCTTT. Translated: CASAAGVNTEAFF. The V gene is TRBV12-5, the J gene TRBJ1-1; possibly TRBD1 for D (6 bases). Germline V CDR1 and CDR2: LGHNT, FRNRAP. This CDR3 spans 13 amino acids. The V and J ends lost 7 bases and 0 bases respectively, with 9 bases between them.

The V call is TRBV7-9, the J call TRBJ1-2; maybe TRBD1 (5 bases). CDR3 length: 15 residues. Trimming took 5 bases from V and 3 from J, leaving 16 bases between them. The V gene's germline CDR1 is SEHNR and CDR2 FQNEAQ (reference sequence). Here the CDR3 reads CASSPWALTDYGYTF. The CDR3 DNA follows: TGTGCCAGCAGCCCGTGGGCGTTGACAGACTATGGCTACACCTTC.

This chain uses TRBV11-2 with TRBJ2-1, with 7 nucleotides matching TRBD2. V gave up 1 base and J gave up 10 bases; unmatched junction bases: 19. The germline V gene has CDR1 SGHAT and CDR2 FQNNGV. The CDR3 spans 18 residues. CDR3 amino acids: CASSLARRGSTLAREQFF. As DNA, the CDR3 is TGTGCCAGCAGCTTAGCGAGGCGGGGGAGCACTCTAGCAAGGGAGCAGTTCTTC.

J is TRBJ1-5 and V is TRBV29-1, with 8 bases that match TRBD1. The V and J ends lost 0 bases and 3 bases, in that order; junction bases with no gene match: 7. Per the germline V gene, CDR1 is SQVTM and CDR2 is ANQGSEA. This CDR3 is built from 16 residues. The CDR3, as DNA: TGCAGCGTTGAAGAGTCTGGACAGGGTCCCAATCAGCCCCAGCATTTT. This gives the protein CSVEESGQGPNQPQHF.

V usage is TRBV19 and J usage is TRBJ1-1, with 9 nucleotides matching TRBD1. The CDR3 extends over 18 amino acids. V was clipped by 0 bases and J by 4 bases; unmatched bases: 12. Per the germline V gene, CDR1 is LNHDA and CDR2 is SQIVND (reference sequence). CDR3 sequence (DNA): TGTGCCAGTAGTATAGACCCCCTCCCCCGGGACAGGGCCACTGAAGCTTTCTTT. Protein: CASSIDPLPRDRATEAFF.

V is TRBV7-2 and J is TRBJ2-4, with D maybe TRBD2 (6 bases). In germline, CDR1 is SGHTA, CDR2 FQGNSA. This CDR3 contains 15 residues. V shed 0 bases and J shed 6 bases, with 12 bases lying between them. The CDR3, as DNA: TGTGCCAGCAGCTTAGCCGGGGGTGGGGGAAACATTCAGTACTTC. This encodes CASSLAGGGGNIQYF.

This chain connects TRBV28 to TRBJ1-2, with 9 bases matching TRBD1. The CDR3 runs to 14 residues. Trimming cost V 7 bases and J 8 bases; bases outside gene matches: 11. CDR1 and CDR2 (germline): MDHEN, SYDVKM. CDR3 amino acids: CASIRTGGAGGYTF. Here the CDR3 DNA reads TGTGCCAGCATCCGAACAGGGGGCGCGGGGGGCTACACCTTC.